The T cell receptor beta chain described here comes from a study of blood T cells in healthy people across ages. General study findings and limits: Diversity of TCR beta per million T cells declined in a roughly linear way with age.

Turning to this clonotype: Its antigen is unknown.

Through a sample-barcoded 5' primer and a J-beta primer mix, a second PCR was run for roughly 6 to 12 cycles. From the 5' RACE reads, TCRdb called clonotypes with MiXCR, one entry per CDR3 protein. Among roughly 2 million distinct CDR3 sequences, 40% to 55% were seen once, and the ten largest hold roughly 2%. Sequencing was carried out using blood. The sequence came from a middle-aged woman in good health.

The CDR3 reads CAVAQGVYGYTF. Here the CDR3 DNA reads TGTGCCGTTGCCCAGGGAGTCTATGGCTACACCTTC. This chain links TRBV28 with TRBJ1-2, with a weak D call TRBD1 (5 bases). The CDR3 is 12 amino acids. Between the trimmed V and J ends, which lost 11 bases and 4 bases, there was a span of 14 bases. The V gene's germline CDR1 is MDHEN and CDR2 SYDVKM.